This T cell receptor beta chain is from a study of control samples from healthy donors and cancer patients. TCRdb's table, derived via immunoSEQ multiplex PCR, lists solely in-frame clones and lacks some. This table has 150,000 to 200,000 clones, around 92% appearing once. The sample taken for sequencing was blood. The clonotype comes from a woman aged 30 to 39 in good health.

CDR3: CASSGSGGHEQYF. DNA for the CDR3: TGCGCCAGCAGCGGGTCAGGGGGCCACGAGCAGTACTTC. The chain employs TRBV5-1 and TRBJ2-7, with 8 bases lining up with TRBD1. The CDR3 loop spans 13 amino acids. In germline, CDR1 is SGHRS, CDR2 YFSETQ. The V gene end was trimmed by 4 bases and the J gene end by 5 bases; junction bases not matched to a gene: 5.